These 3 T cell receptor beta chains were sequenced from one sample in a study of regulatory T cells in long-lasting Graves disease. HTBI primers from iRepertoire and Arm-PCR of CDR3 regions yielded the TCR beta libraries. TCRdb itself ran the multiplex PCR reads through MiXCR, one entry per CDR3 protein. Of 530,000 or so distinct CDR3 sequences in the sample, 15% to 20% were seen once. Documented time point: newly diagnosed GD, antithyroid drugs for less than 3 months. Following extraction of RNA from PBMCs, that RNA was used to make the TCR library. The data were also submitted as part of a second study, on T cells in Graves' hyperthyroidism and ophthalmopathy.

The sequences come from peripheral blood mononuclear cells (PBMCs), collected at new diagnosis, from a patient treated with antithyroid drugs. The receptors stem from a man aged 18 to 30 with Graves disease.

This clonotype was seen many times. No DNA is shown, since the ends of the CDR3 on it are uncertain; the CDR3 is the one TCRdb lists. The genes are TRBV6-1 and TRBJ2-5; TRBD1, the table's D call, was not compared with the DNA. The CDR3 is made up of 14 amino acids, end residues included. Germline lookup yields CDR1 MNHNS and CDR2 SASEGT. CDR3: CASSTSNREETQYF.

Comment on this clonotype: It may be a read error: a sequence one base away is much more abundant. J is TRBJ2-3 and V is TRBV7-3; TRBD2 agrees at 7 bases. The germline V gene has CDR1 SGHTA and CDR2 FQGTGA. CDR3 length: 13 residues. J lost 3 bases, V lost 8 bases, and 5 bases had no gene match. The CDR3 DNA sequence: TGTGCCAGCGGGCGGGAGATAACAGATACGCAGTATTTT. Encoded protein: CASGREITDTQYF.

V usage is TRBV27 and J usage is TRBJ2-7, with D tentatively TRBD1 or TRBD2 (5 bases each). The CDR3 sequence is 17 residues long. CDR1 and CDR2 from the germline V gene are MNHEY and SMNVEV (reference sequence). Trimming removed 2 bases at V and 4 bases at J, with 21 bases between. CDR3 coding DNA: TGTGCCAGCAGTTTAGTTCTTCGGGGCCGAACCTTATACGAGCAGTACTTC. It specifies CASSLVLRGRTLYEQYF.